Below are 28 T cell receptor beta chains sequenced from a single sample in a study of cytomegalovirus exposure and HLA in healthy donors (TCRdb year 2017). To prepare the library, the immunoSEQ multiplex PCR assay was applied. The multiplex PCR relied on a mix of 60 forward primers for TCR Vbeta segments and 13 reverse primers for TCR Jbeta segments. This is the immuneACCESS table as TCRdb keeps it, with only in-frame sequences that have V and J called. A part of the clones is gone; compared with another copy, unresolved V genes explain less than half, and the rest is unexplained. The table for this sample lists approximately 160,000 clones; roughly four fifths of them were counted only once. The ten largest clones capture more than 1.2% of the sample. Sequencing was done on a sample of PBMCs. All receptors derive from a man aged 18 to 30 in good health and CMV-seronegative.

This clone was counted once. This chain links TRBV19 with TRBJ1-4, with 11 bases matching TRBD1. The CDR3 is 14 amino acids. The V segment lost 3 bases and the J segment 7 bases; nucleotides outside the gene matches: 1. Germline V gene sequence: CDR1 LNHDA, CDR2 SQIVND (reference sequence). The CDR3 sequence: CASSMGTGGEKLFF. The CDR3 nucleotides read TGTGCCAGTAGTATGGGGACAGGGGGTGAAAAACTGTTTTTT.

A word on this clone: One end of the junction does not line up with germline, which may come from a read error. The V gene is TRBV5-1, the J gene TRBJ2-6; D perhaps matches TRBD1 (6 bases). CDR3 length: 18 residues. From germline, CDR1 is SGHRS and CDR2 YFSETQ. CDR3 residues: CTSSLEGHSSAGANVLTF. In DNA, the CDR3 is TGCACCAGCAGCCTTGAGGGACATAGTTCCGCTGGGGCCAACGTCCTGACTTTC.

This rearrangement joins TRBV7-2 to TRBJ2-3; TRBD1 matches 8 bases. This CDR3 has 15 amino acids. J lost 0 bases, V lost 5 bases, and 4 bases had no gene match. Germline CDR1 and CDR2: SGHTA and FQGNSA. The CDR3 loop is CASSPRQGSTDTQYF. The CDR3 DNA is TGTGCCAGCAGCCCCAGACAGGGGAGCACAGATACGCAGTATTTT.

The genes are TRBV5-8 and TRBJ2-7; D call uncertain. Deletions cut 0 bases from V and 2 bases from J, with 9 bases between. The germline V gene encodes CDR1 SGHTS and CDR2 YDEGEE. The CDR3 sequence is 14 residues long. Written as DNA, the CDR3 is TGTGCCAGCAGCTTGGGTGTCAGTACCTACGAGCAGTACTTC. This codes for CASSLGVSTYEQYF.

CDR3: CASNTPSRGYTF. The DNA for the CDR3 is TGTGCCAGCAACACCCCTTCGAGGGGCTACACCTTC. This rearrangement joins TRBV28 to TRBJ1-2; the D is unclear. V was trimmed by 7 bases and J by 8 bases, leaving 14 bases between them. Germline CDR1 and CDR2: MDHEN and SYDVKM. This CDR3 contains 12 residues.

Note on this clone: A read error may produce the germline difference seen at one junction end. The CDR3 nucleotides read TGTGCCGGCTCACGAGGGGGGACTAGCGGGAGAATCATCTCCTACGAGCAGTACTTC. Its translation is CAGSRGGTSGRIISYEQYF. The chain couples TRBV18 to TRBJ2-7; 14 nucleotides agree with TRBD2. CDR1 is KGHSH, CDR2 LQKENI, per germline. The CDR3 has 19 amino acids.

V usage is TRBV7-2 and J usage is TRBJ1-3, with no clear D. The CDR3 has 15 residues. Trimming removed 1 base from V and 0 bases from J, with 7 bases in between. The germline CDR1 and CDR2 sequences are SGHTA and FQGNSA. The CDR3 spells CASSLGAHSGNTIYF. In nucleotides, the CDR3 is TGTGCCAGCAGCTTAGGAGCGCACTCTGGAAACACCATATATTTT.

The chain links TRBV6-5 to TRBJ2-7, with 9 bases that match TRBD1. The CDR3 loop spans 14 amino acids. From germline, CDR1 is MNHEY and CDR2 SVGAGI. V lost 11 bases and J lost 2; bases outside the gene matches: 10. CDR3 DNA: TGTGCCTCTGCATCGGGACAGGGTCCCTACGAGCAGTACTTC. Residues: CASASGQGPYEQYF.

The chain recombines TRBV15 with TRBJ2-1, with TRBD2 as a possible D gene (6 bases). V was trimmed by 0 bases and J by 2 bases, leaving 8 bases between them. The CDR3 loop spans 15 amino acids. Germline V CDR1 and CDR2: LNHNV, YYDKDF (reference sequence). CDR3 coding DNA: TGTGCCACCAGCAGAGATGGGGAGGCCTACAATGAGCAGTTCTTC. Amino acids: CATSRDGEAYNEQFF.

The J gene is TRBJ2-7, the V gene TRBV28; 7 bases match TRBD2. The CDR3 runs 15 residues. J lost 1 base, V lost 8 bases, and 11 bases had no gene match. The germline V gene has CDR1 MDHEN and CDR2 SYDVKM. Written as DNA, the CDR3 is TGTGCCAGCGTCTCTCGGCTAGCGGTTTCCTACGAGCAGTACTTC. Its protein is CASVSRLAVSYEQYF.

The CDR3 nucleotides read TGTGCCAGCAGCTTAGATCGGGACAGGCGATTTGGTGAGCAGTTCTTC. Translated: CASSLDRDRRFGEQFF. The chain joins TRBV11-2 to TRBJ2-1; 8 nucleotides agree with TRBD1. The CDR3 is made up of 16 amino acids. The V gene's germline CDR1 is SGHAT and CDR2 FQNNGV. Trimming at V came to 0 bases and at J to 9 bases, leaving 10 bases not matched to a gene.

The rearrangement links TRBV7-9 to TRBJ1-4; possibly TRBD1 for D (6 bases). Germline CDR1 and CDR2: SEHNR and FQNEAQ (reference sequence). Trimming pared 1 base from V and 3 bases from J, leaving 9 bases between. The CDR3 consists of 15 residues. In DNA form, the CDR3 reads TGTGCCAGCAGCTTAGGCCCAGGGGCTAATGAAAAACTGTTTTTT. It is translated as CASSLGPGANEKLFF.

The chain couples TRBV6-5 to TRBJ2-2; D is undetermined. This CDR3 spans 13 amino acids. Germline assignment: CDR1 MNHEY and CDR2 SVGAGI. Trimming pared 7 bases from V and 3 bases from J, leaving 9 bases between. The CDR3 protein is CASKAFYTGELFF. The CDR3 DNA reads TGTGCCAGCAAAGCGTTTTACACCGGGGAGCTGTTTTTT.

This chain joins TRBV5-6 and TRBJ2-1; 8 nucleotides agree with TRBD1. Germline V gene data show CDR1 as SGHDT and CDR2 as YYEEEE. The junction had 10 bases not matched to a gene; V was cut back by 4 bases and J by 7 bases. This CDR3 comprises 15 residues. The CDR3 DNA follows: TGTGCCAGCAGCCGTCCCGGGACAGGAAATAATGAGCAGTTCTTC. The encoded protein is CASSRPGTGNNEQFF.

The chain carries TRBV7-8 and TRBJ2-7; D perhaps matches TRBD2 (6 bases). V was trimmed by 3 bases and J by 2 bases, leaving 8 bases between them. Germline lookup yields CDR1 SGHVS and CDR2 FQNEAQ. There are 13 residues in the CDR3. This CDR3 reads CASSFPGAYEQYF. The DNA for the CDR3 is TGTGCCAGCAGCTTCCCGGGGGCCTACGAGCAGTACTTC. The whole variable domain, remainder taken from reference TRBV7-8 and TRBJ2-7, is GAGVSQSPRYKVAKRGQDVALRCDPISGHVSLFWYQQALGQGPEFLTYFQNEAQLDKSGLPSDRFFAERPEGSVSTLKIQRTQQEDSAVYLCASSFPGAYEQYFGPGTRLTVT.

The chain uses TRBV5-4 and TRBJ1-3, with TRBD1 matching over 7 bases. After removal of 10 bases from V and 0 bases from J, the junction contained 10 bases not matched to a gene. Germline CDR1 SGHNT, CDR2 YYREEE (reference sequence). The CDR3 has 15 amino acids. The CDR3 bases are TGTGCCGGGTCGGACAGGACGAGCTCTGGAAACACCATATATTTT. This gives the protein CAGSDRTSSGNTIYF.

This clone was seen only a few times. This chain links TRBV6-6 with TRBJ2-7; 8 nucleotides match TRBD2. The CDR3 is made up of 16 amino acids. CDR1 is MNHNY and CDR2 is SVGAGI in the germline V gene (reference sequence). Trimming at V came to 3 bases and at J to 5 bases, leaving 12 bases not matched to a gene. The CDR3 bases are TGTGCCAGCAGTTATTACCATCAGCGGGAGAGGAACGAGCAGTACTTC. This sequence encodes CASSYYHQRERNEQYF.

The genes are TRBV7-2 and TRBJ2-7, with 12 bases lining up with TRBD1. The CDR3 spans 15 residues. V lost 5 bases, J lost 3 bases, and 5 bases stayed unmatched. Germline lookup yields CDR1 SGHTA and CDR2 FQGNSA. For the CDR3, the DNA is TGTGCCAGCAGCGCGGGACAGGGGGCTTTCTACGAGCAGTACTTC. This sequence encodes CASSAGQGAFYEQYF.

The rearrangement joins TRBV4-3 to TRBJ2-3; TRBD1 aligns across 8 bases. V was pared by 0 bases and J by 6 bases, with 8 bases of the junction left unmatched. The CDR3 spans 16 residues. CDR1 LGHNA and CDR2 YSLEER come from the germline V gene. This CDR3 reads CASSQDRQGARDTQYF. CDR3 coding DNA: TGCGCCAGCAGCCAAGATAGGCAGGGGGCAAGGGATACGCAGTATTTT.

The CDR3 region has the DNA TGTGCCAGCAGTGGGACTGCCCTCGCTAATGAAAAACTGTTTTTT. Translating gives CASSGTALANEKLFF. The V and J genes are TRBV2 and TRBJ1-4; D ambiguous. There are 15 residues in the CDR3. The germline CDR1 and CDR2 sequences are SNHLY and FYNNEI. The germline V and J ends were trimmed by 4 bases and 3 bases, with 12 bases remaining between them.

The gene calls are TRBV5-1 and TRBJ2-1, with 7 nucleotides matching TRBD2. Germline V gene lookup returns CDR1 SGHRS and CDR2 YFSETQ. The CDR3 contains 14 residues. The CDR3 is CATSSVTSHNEQFF. DNA for the CDR3: TGCGCTACCAGCAGCGTGACTAGCCACAATGAGCAGTTCTTC.

This clone occurred a few times. This chain links TRBV11-2 with TRBJ2-7; D is undetermined. V was pared by 2 bases and J by 0 bases, with 14 bases between. CDR1 SGHAT and CDR2 FQNNGV come from the germline V gene. This CDR3 region has 16 residues. The CDR3 protein is CASSLSRFPASYEQYF. CDR3 coding DNA: TGTGCCAGCAGCTTAAGTCGGTTTCCCGCCTCCTACGAGCAGTACTTC. Supplemented by reference TRBV11-2 and TRBJ2-7, the full variable domain reads EAGVAQSPRYKIIEKRQSVAFWCNPISGHATLYWYQQILGQGPKLLIQFQNNGVVDDSQLPKDRFSAERLKGVDSTLKIQPAKLEDSAVYLCASSLSRFPASYEQYFGPGTRLTVT.

This sequence joins TRBV7-8 and TRBJ2-3, with 8 bases aligning to TRBD2. Germline lookup yields CDR1 SGHVS and CDR2 FQNEAQ. This CDR3 comprises 16 residues. The J segment lost 0 bases and the V segment lost 0 bases, leaving 2 bases of the junction unmatched. The chain's CDR3 is CASSLAPGGSTDTQYF. The CDR3 DNA is TGTGCCAGCAGCTTAGCCCCGGGGGGGAGCACAGATACGCAGTATTTT.

The chain recombines TRBV5-5 with TRBJ2-5; D may be TRBD1 (5 bases). The CDR3 is 14 amino acids. V lost 0 bases, J lost 2 bases, and 8 bases lay in between. Looked up from germline, CDR1 is SGHKS and CDR2 is YYEKEE (reference sequence). In DNA form, the CDR3 reads TGTGCCAGCAGCTTGGTGTCAGGGCAAGAGACCCAGTACTTC. It specifies CASSLVSGQETQYF.

This clone showed up just once. The V call is TRBV30, the J call TRBJ2-5; weak D call: TRBD2 (5 bases). Germline values: CDR1 GTSNPN, CDR2 SVGIG (reference sequence). This CDR3 is 13 amino acids long. Trimming shortened V by 0 bases and J by 2 bases, and 7 bases separated the two germline ends. DNA for the CDR3: TGTGCCTGGAGTGTCCCGGGGCAAGAGACCCAGTACTTC. It yields the protein CAWSVPGQETQYF.

The table lists this clone with a few counts. The rearrangement links TRBV7-2 to TRBJ1-2; D gene ambiguous. The CDR3 totals 13 residues. Looked up from germline, CDR1 is SGHTA and CDR2 is FQGNSA. V was clipped by 1 base and J by 5 bases, with 8 bases between them. This CDR3 reads CASSLVGGYGYTF. The CDR3 DNA is TGTGCCAGCAGCTTAGTGGGAGGGTATGGCTACACCTTC. Combining the CDR3 with reference TRBV7-2 and TRBJ1-2 gives the whole variable domain GAGVSQSPSNKVTEKGKDVELRCDPISGHTALYWYRQSLGQGLEFLIYFQGNSAPDKSGLPSDRFSAERTGGSVSTLTIQRTQQEDSAVYLCASSLVGGYGYTFGSGTRLTVV.

The chain carries TRBV4-3 and TRBJ1-4; TRBD1 agrees at 7 bases. The CDR3 runs 14 residues. V shed 4 bases, J shed 2 bases, and the junction held 1 base outside the gene matches. The germline V gene encodes CDR1 LGHNA and CDR2 YSLEER. The CDR3 DNA reads TGCGCCAGCAGCCCGGGACAGACTAATGAAAAACTGTTTTTT. It codes for CASSPGQTNEKLFF.

This sequence joins TRBV27 and TRBJ1-2, with unresolved D. V lost 3 bases and J 6 bases, leaving 11 bases between the germline ends. Germline loops: CDR1 MNHEY, CDR2 SMNVEV (reference sequence). The CDR3 extends over 13 amino acids. The CDR3 protein is CASSLTSKHGYTF. CDR3 bases: TGTGCCAGCAGTTTGACATCTAAACATGGCTACACCTTC.